The rows below give T cell receptor beta chains drawn from one sample of a study of response to subunit inactivated influenza vaccine. TCRdb passed the RT-PCR reads through MiXCR, listing each CDR3 protein once. Here the sample spans around 750,000 distinct CDR3 sequences, about 20% being singletons. The sequenced sample was PBMCs from blood, obtained 5 to 6 days after vaccination. The receptors were gathered from a man aged 45 to 65 who received an inactivated influenza vaccine. Each CDR3 is given with its conserved first and last residue. D genes are given only for firm matches. The size entry is marked missing in some rows and otherwise reads once, few, many or a size class.

J gene | clone size | V gene | D gene | CDR3 DNA | CDR3 protein
TRBJ1-2 | few | TRBV29-1 | NA | TGCAGCGTCCTGTTCGTTTGGGACTATGGCTACACCTTC | CSVLFVWDYGYTF
TRBJ2-1 | NA | TRBV15 | TRBD1 | TGTGCCACCAGCAGAGGTCCGGGACAGTACAATGAGCAGTTCTTC | CATSRGPGQYNEQFF
TRBJ1-6 | NA | TRBV20-1 | NA | TGCAGTGCGCCAGGGAATGGCCTAGATTCACCCCTCCACTTT | CSAPGNGLDSPLHF
TRBJ2-7 | NA | TRBV12-3/TRBV12-4 | NA | TGTGCCAGCAGTTCTCCCGGTGTGCCCTACGAGCAGTACTTC | CASSSPGVPYEQYF
TRBJ2-7 | NA | TRBV5-1 | NA | TGCGCCAGCAGCAAATCCGGGACATACGAGCAGTACTTC | CASSKSGTYEQYF
TRBJ1-5 | NA | TRBV7-2 | NA | TGTGCCAGCAGCTTAGCAGTTAAGGGTCAGCCCCAGCATTTT | CASSLAVKGQPQHF
TRBJ2-3 | NA | TRBV29-1 | TRBD1 | TGCAGCGTTGAAGATCCCCAGGACGGGACAGATAAAATTTTTCCCACAGATACGCAGTATTTT | CSVEDPQDGTDKIFPTDTQYF
TRBJ2-7 | few | TRBV25-1 | NA | TGTGCCAGCAGACCCGGGGGCTCCTACGAGCAGTACTTC | CASRPGGSYEQYF
TRBJ2-5 | NA | TRBV9 | NA | TGTGCCAGCAGCCCCCGAGGTGCGGGAGAGACCCAGTACTTC | CASSPRGAGETQYF
TRBJ1-1 | NA | TRBV6-1 | NA | TGTGCCAGCAGTGAGCCCCAGGGGAAGGGCACTGAAGCTTTCTTT | CASSEPQGKGTEAFF
TRBJ2-1 | many | TRBV29-1 | NA | TGCAGCGCCGGGACACCACGCTACAATGAGCAGTTCTTC | CSAGTPRYNEQFF
TRBJ1-1 | few | TRBV28 | NA | TGTGCCAGCAGGTTGCCCTTGGACAGATATGAAGCTTTCTTT | CASRLPLDRYEAFF
TRBJ1-1 | few | TRBV3-1 | TRBD1 | TGTGCCAGCCGCGCCGGGACAGGGGGCACTGAAGCTTTCTTT | CASRAGTGGTEAFF
TRBJ2-3 | NA | TRBV6-2/TRBV6-3 | TRBD2 | TGTGCCAGCAGTCGCGCCCTGGGACTAGCGGGGGCCTACCGCACAGATACGCAGTATTTT | CASSRALGLAGAYRTDTQYF
TRBJ2-7 | NA | TRBV11-2 | NA | TGTGCCAGCAGCCAAGCGGGGACATACCACTACGAGCAGTACTTC | CASSQAGTYHYEQYF
TRBJ1-1 | NA | TRBV2 | NA | TGTGCCAGCAGTTCGGACGGTATTGAAGCTTTCTTT | CASSSDGIEAFF
TRBJ2-3 | NA | TRBV5-1 | NA | TGCGCCAGCAGCCGATCGACCGACGTAGATACGCAGTATTTT | CASSRSTDVDTQYF
TRBJ2-7 | NA | TRBV20-1 | NA | TGCAGTGCTAGTCCTATCAGGTATCACGAGCAGTACTTC | CSASPIRYHEQYF
TRBJ2-2 | NA | TRBV7-7 | NA | TGTGCTAGCAGTCAATCGTCAGGGAACACCGGGGAGCTGTTTTTT | CASSQSSGNTGELFF
TRBJ2-4 | few | TRBV5-1 | NA | TGCGCCAGCAGCTTGGAGTTGAGCGCAGGCAAAAACATTCAGTACTTC | CASSLELSAGKNIQYF
TRBJ2-1 | few | TRBV4-3 | NA | TGCGCCAGCAGCCAATCTACTAGTTACTCCTACAATGAGCAGTTCTTC | CASSQSTSYSYNEQFF
TRBJ1-5 | NA | TRBV4-2 | NA | TGTGCCAGCAGCCAAGATTGGGCAGGAGGTAATAGCAATCAGCCCCAGCATTTT | CASSQDWAGGNSNQPQHF
TRBJ2-7 | NA | TRBV3-1 | NA | TGTGCCAGCAGCCAATTGCGTGGAGCCTACGAGCAGTACTTC | CASSQLRGAYEQYF
TRBJ2-2 | few | TRBV7-9 | NA | TGTGCCAGCAGCTTAAATTTGCCCGGGGAGCTGTTTTTT | CASSLNLPGELFF
TRBJ2-2 | few | TRBV4-2 | TRBD2 | TGTGCCAGCAGCCAAATCGGTAGCGGGGGGTCAGCCGGGGAGCTGTTTTTT | CASSQIGSGGSAGELFF
TRBJ1-2 | NA | TRBV20-1 | NA | TGCAGTGCCTTTACGGGGAACTATGGCTACACCTTC | CSAFTGNYGYTF
TRBJ2-3 | NA | TRBV27 | NA | TGTGCCAGCAGTTTCGGGACCGAAAGGGCAGATACGCAGTATTTT | CASSFGTERADTQYF
TRBJ2-7 | few | TRBV7-6 | NA | TGTGCCAGCAGCTTAGTCCCGGACGGATCCTACGAGCAGTACTTC | CASSLVPDGSYEQYF
TRBJ2-3 | few | TRBV7-2 | NA | TGTGCCAGCGGGACGGCCGGGCGCACAGATACGCAGTATTTT | CASGTAGRTDTQYF
TRBJ2-1 | NA | TRBV12-3/TRBV12-4 | NA | TGTGCCAGCAGTTTGGGACTCCCGTACAATGAGCAGTTCTTC | CASSLGLPYNEQFF
TRBJ2-5 | few | TRBV24-1 | TRBD1 | TGTGCCACCAGTGATCGACAGGGGACCACAGGAGAGACCCAGTACTTC | CATSDRQGTTGETQYF
TRBJ2-7 | NA | TRBV11-2 | NA | TGTGCCAGCACCTTAGGGAGGCAGCCGTACGAGCAGTACTTC | CASTLGRQPYEQYF
TRBJ1-2 | few | TRBV6-6 | NA | TGTGCCAGCAGAGACCCCGGGAGTGGTGGCTACACCTTC | CASRDPGSGGYTF
TRBJ2-1 | NA | TRBV21-1 | NA | TGTGCCAGCAGCGACAAAGCGGGCCCTTACAATGAGCAGTTCTTC | CASSDKAGPYNEQFF
TRBJ2-7 | NA | TRBV5-1 | TRBD1 | TGCGCCAGCAGCTTGGACAACTCGGACAGGGTGCGGCAGTACTTC | CASSLDNSDRVRQYF
TRBJ2-1 | few | TRBV10-3 | TRBD1 | TGTGCCATCCGGACAGGGAGATACAATGAGCAGTTCTTC | CAIRTGRYNEQFF
TRBJ2-7 | once | TRBV6-2/TRBV6-3 | NA | TGTGCCAGCATGCGAGACAGCGGATCCTACGAGCAGTACTTC | CASMRDSGSYEQYF
TRBJ1-6 | few | TRBV6-1 | NA | TGTGCCAGCAGTGAAATCAGGGGTTCGGGTTCACCCCTCCACTTT | CASSEIRGSGSPLHF
TRBJ2-5 | NA | TRBV5-1 | NA | TGCGCCAGCCGTGGGGCCCCCGCCCAAGAGACCCAGTACTTC | CASRGAPAQETQYF
TRBJ1-6 | few | TRBV5-1 | TRBD1 | TGCGCCAGCAGCTCCGGACAGGGGACCGATAATTCACCCCTCCACTTT | CASSSGQGTDNSPLHF
TRBJ2-7 | NA | TRBV10-3 | TRBD1 | TGTGCCATCAGAACCGACAGGGACGGCTACGAGCAGTACTTC | CAIRTDRDGYEQYF
TRBJ2-7 | NA | TRBV5-1 | TRBD2 | TGCGCCAGCAGCGTAATAGCGGGAGAGTACGAGCAGTACTTC | CASSVIAGEYEQYF
TRBJ1-2 | NA | TRBV29-1 | TRBD1 | TGCAGCGTCCGACAGGGATCTAACTATGGCTACACCTTC | CSVRQGSNYGYTF
TRBJ2-3 | NA | TRBV29-1 | NA | TGCAGCGTTGAAGATTATCGGGGCACCTCTAGCGCAGATACGCAGTATTTT | CSVEDYRGTSSADTQYF
TRBJ2-7 | NA | TRBV27 | TRBD2 | TGTGCCAGCAGTTTTCGGGGGGATACCTACGAGCAGTACTTC | CASSFRGDTYEQYF
TRBJ2-2 | NA | TRBV2 | NA | TGTGCCAGCTTTCGACACACCGGGGAGCTGTTTTTT | CASFRHTGELFF
TRBJ2-1 | NA | TRBV29-1 | NA | TGCAGCGTTGAATCCATGCAGGTCACTCCCTACAATGAGCAGTTCTTC | CSVESMQVTPYNEQFF
TRBJ2-1 | few | TRBV6-2/TRBV6-3 | TRBD2 | TGTGCCAGCAGGCACGGACTAGCGGGACTCTACAATGAGCAGTTCTTC | CASRHGLAGLYNEQFF
TRBJ2-1 | NA | TRBV7-2 | NA | TGTGCCAGCAGCTTAGAGTCTACTATCCTGAATGAGCAGTTCTTC | CASSLESTILNEQFF
TRBJ2-1 | NA | TRBV29-1 | TRBD1 | TGCAGCGTTGTTAGGGGTCGGACAGGAAACAATGAGCAGTTCTTC | CSVVRGRTGNNEQFF
TRBJ1-1 | few | TRBV6-1 | NA | TGTGCCGACCGACCGGGGAGGGGTGACACTGAAGCTTTCTTT | CADRPGRGDTEAFF
TRBJ1-2 | NA | TRBV5-1 | NA | TGCGCCAGCTCCTCGGGGGGGTCAGACGGCTACACCTTC | CASSSGGSDGYTF
TRBJ2-1 | few | TRBV18 | NA | TGTGCCAGCTCACTCTCAGGCTACTACAATGAGCAGTTCTTC | CASSLSGYYNEQFF
TRBJ2-1 | few | TRBV5-1 | TRBD2 | TGCGCCAGCAGCTCCCCGGGACTAGACCACAATGAGCAGTTCTTC | CASSSPGLDHNEQFF